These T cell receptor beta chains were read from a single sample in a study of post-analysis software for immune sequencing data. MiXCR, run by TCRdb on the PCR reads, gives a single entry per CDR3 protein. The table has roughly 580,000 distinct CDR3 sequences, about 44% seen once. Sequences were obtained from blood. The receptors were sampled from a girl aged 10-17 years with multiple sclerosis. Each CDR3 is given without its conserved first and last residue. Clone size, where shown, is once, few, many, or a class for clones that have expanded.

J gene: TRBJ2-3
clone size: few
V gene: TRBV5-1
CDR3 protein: ASSFDNTDTQY

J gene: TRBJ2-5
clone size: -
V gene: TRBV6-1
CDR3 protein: ASSELGGQETQY

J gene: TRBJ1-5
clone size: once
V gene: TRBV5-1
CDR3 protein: ASSLRGPGRAVSNQPQH

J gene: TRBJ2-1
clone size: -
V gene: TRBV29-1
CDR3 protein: SVFPGDEQF

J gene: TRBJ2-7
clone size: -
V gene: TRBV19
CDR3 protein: ASSISGEGSYEQY

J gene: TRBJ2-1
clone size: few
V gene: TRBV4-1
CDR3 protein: ASSLPADEQF

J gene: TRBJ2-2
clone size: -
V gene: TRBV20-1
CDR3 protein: SAVAGGRTGELF

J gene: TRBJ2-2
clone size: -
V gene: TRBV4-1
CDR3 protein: ASSQVWTGLNTGELF

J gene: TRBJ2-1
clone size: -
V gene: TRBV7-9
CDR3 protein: ASSLGRLAGGPNYNEQF

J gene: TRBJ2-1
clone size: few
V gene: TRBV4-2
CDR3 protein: ASSQDFYFKGGRHNEQF

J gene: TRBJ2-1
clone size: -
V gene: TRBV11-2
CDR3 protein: ASRVGGFNEQF

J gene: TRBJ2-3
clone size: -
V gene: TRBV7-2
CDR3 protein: ASSLGRGGGADTQY

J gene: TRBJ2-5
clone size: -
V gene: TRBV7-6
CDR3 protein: ASARGRQETQY

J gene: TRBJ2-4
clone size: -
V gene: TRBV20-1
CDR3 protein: SARYSGGDIQY

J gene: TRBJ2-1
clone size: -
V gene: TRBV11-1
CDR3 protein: ASSLTTYIPTSGRFGNEQF

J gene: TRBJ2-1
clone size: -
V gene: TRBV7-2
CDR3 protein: ASSLEGQRYNEQF

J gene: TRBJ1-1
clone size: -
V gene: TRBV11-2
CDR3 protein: ASSLYQGTPEAF

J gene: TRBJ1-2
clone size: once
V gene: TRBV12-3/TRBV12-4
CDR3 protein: ASSLGPALGYT

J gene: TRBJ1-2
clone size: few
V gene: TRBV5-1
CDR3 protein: ASSFRTSGGYT

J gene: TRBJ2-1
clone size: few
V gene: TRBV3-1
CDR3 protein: ASSQTMLWDSNEQF